This T cell receptor (beta chain) was profiled in a study of CD8 T cells in ankylosing spondylitis. A single record per CDR3 protein comes from TCRdb applying MiXCR to the 5' RACE reads. Of approximately 300,000 distinct CDR3 sequences in the sample, more than 20% were seen once. Germline lookup yields CDR1 MNHEY and CDR2 SVGAGI. The CDR3 is 14 residues long. The ends lost 0 bases at V and 7 bases at J; junction bases unmatched: 5. There are many counts of this clonotype. Its antigen remains unknown. The study, taken as a whole, reports: Disease-linked clones were reportedly significantly enriched in matched ankylosing spondylitis synovial fluid. A motif in TCR beta, a set of under ten highly homologous variants, appeared characteristic of ankylosing spondylitis blood.

This clonotype was sampled from a female donor with ankylosing spondylitis or in good health (not recorded which). Sample: blood, either unsorted or a sorted T cell fraction (not recorded which). This chain connects TRBV6-5 to TRBJ2-7, with TRBD1 matching over 8 bases. The CDR3 loop reads CASSYSQGAREQYF. The CDR3 region has the DNA TGTGCCAGCAGTTACTCCCAGGGGGCGAGGGAGCAGTACTTC.